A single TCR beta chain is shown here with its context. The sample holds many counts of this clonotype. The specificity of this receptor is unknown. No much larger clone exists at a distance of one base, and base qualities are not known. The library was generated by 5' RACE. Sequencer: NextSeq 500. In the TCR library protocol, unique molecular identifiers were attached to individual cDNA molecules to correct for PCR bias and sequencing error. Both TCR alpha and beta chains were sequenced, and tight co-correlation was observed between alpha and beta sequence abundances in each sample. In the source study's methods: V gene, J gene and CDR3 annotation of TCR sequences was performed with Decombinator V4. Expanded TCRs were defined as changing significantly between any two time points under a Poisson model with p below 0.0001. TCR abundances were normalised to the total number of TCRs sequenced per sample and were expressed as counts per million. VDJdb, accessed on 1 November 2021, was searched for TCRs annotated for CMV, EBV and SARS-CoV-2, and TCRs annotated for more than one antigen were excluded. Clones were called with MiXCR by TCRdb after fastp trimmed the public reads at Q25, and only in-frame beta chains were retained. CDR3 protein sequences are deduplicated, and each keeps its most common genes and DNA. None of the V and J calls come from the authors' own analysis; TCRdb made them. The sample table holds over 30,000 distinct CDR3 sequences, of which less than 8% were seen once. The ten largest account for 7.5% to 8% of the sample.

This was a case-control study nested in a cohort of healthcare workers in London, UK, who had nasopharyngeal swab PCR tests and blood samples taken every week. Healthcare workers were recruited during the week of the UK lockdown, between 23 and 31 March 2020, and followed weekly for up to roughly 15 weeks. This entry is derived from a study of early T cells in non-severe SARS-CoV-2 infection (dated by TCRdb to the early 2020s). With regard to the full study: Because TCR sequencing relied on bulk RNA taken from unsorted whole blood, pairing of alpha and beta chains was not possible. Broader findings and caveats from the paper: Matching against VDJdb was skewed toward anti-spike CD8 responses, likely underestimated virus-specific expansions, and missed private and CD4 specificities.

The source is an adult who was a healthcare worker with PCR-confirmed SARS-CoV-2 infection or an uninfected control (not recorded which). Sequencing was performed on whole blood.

The CDR3 in this case is CASSSPVPRYEQYF. The DNA sequence follows: TGTGCCAGCAGTTCCCCAGTGCCTAGGTACGAGCAGTACTTC. The chain joins TRBV28 to TRBJ2-7; no confident D gene assignment can be made. The V end loses 4 bases and the J end loses 4 bases, and a stretch of 14 bases separates them. Its CDR3 holds 14 amino acids, cysteine through phenylalanine. The CDR3 DNA has 42 bases and is translated from base 1. CDR1 and CDR2 were assigned from the germline V gene as MDHEN and SYDVKM. This CDR3, with the reference TRBV28 and TRBJ2-7 proteins standing in past its ends, gives the full variable domain DVKVTQSSRYLVKRTGEKVFLECVQDMDHENMFWYRQDPGLGLRLIYFSYDVKMKEKGDIPEGYSVSREKKERFSLILESASTNQTSMYLCASSSPVPRYEQYFGPGTRLTVT.